The present T cell receptor beta chain was sequenced within a study of identical twins. General observations from the study: Cross-sectional statistics, not tracking of the same donors, supported the conclusions.

This clonotype has at least ten counts. What it binds is not known. This CDR3 has 14 residues. With V trimmed by 3 bases and J by 4 bases, 6 bases remained unmatched. Germline values: CDR1 WNHNN, CDR2 SYGVQD (reference sequence). Each CDR3 protein gets one entry after TCRdb re-called the 5' RACE reads with MiXCR. The table includes about 660,000 distinct CDR3 sequences, 8.6% detected once. The same data also contributed to another study, on yellow fever vaccine responses in identical twins. As reported in that work: Twins reportedly showed a vaccine T cell response that seemed partly convergent and partly personalized.

The receptor's source is a woman aged 18-29 years in good health. The sequenced sample was PBMCs. The chain has TRBV10-1 and TRBJ2-7; 7 bases are shared with TRBD1. Here the CDR3 DNA reads TGCGCCAGCAGTGACCCGACAGGGCGGTACGAGCAGTACTTC. Its protein is CASSDPTGRYEQYF.